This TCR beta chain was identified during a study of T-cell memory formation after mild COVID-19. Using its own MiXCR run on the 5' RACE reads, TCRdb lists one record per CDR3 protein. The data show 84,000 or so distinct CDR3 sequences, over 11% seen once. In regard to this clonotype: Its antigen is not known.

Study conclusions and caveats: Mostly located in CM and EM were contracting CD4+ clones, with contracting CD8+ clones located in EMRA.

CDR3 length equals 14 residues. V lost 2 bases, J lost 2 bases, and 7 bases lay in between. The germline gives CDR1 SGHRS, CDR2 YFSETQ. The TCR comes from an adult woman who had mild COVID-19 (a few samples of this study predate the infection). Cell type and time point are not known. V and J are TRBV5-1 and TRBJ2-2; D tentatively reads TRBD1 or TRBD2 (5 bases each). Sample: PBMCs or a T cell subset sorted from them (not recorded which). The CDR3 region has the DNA TGCGCCAGCAGCTTCGGGGACAACACCGGGGAGCTGTTTTTT. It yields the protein CASSFGDNTGELFF.